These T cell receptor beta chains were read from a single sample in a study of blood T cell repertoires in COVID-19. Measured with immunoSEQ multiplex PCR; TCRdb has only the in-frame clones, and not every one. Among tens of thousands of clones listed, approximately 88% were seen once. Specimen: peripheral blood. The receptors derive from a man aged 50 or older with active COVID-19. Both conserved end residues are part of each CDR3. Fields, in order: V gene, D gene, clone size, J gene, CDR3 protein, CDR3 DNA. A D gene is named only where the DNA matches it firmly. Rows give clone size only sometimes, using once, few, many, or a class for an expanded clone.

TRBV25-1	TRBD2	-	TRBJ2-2	CASRERGTSDSGELFF	TGTGCCAGCAGGGAACGAGGGACTAGTGATTCCGGGGAGCTGTTTTTT
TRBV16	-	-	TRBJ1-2	CASSQESRDWYGYTF	TGTGCCAGCAGCCAAGAATCCAGGGACTGGTATGGCTACACCTTC
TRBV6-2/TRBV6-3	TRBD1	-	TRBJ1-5	CASSLQGGYSNQPQHF	TGTGCCAGCAGCTTACAGGGGGGGTATAGCAATCAGCCCCAGCATTTT
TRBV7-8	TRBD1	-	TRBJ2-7	CASSSTGGRLYEQYF	TGTGCCAGCAGCTCAACAGGGGGGCGGCTCTACGAGCAGTACTTC
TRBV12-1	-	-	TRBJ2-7	CASSRSSSGAYEQYF	TGTGCCAGCAGTAGGTCGTCTAGCGGGGCCTACGAGCAGTACTTC
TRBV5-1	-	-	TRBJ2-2	CASSLLPLNTGELFF	TGCGCCAGCAGCTTGTTACCACTTAACACCGGGGAGCTGTTTTTT
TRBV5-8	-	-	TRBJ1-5	CASSNLQGYQPQHF	TGTGCCAGCAGCAATCTCCAGGGTTATCAGCCCCAGCATTTT
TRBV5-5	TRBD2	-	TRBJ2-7	CASSDGTSGTAYEQYF	TGTGCCAGCAGCGATGGGACTAGCGGGACCGCGTACGAGCAGTACTTC
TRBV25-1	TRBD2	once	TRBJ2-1	CASSELAGGYNEQFF	TGTGCCAGCAGTGAACTTGCGGGGGGGTACAATGAGCAGTTCTTC
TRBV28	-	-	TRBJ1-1	CASRGPLNTEAFF	TGTGCCAGCAGGGGGCCCCTGAACACTGAAGCTTTCTTT
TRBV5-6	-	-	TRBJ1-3	CASSLIQLLSSGNTIYF	TGTGCCAGCAGCTTGATACAGCTTCTGAGCTCTGGAAACACCATATATTTT
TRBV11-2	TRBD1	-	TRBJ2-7	CASSRQGATYEQYF	TGTGCCAGCAGCCGACAGGGAGCTACCTACGAGCAGTACTTC
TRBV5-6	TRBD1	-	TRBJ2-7	CASSHGTATYEQYF	TGTGCCAGCAGCCACGGGACAGCCACCTACGAGCAGTACTTC
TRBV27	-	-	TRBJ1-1	CASSPSGRRGVNTEAFF	TGTGCCAGCAGTCCATCGGGACGGCGGGGGGTGAACACTGAAGCTTTCTTT
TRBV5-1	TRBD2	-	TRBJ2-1	CASSLTTSGIDEQFF	TGCGCCAGCAGCTTGACGACTAGCGGGATTGATGAGCAGTTCTTC
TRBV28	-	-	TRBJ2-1	CASPPPGVGPGGPYNEQFF	TGTGCCAGCCCTCCCCCAGGGGTCGGGCCGGGGGGTCCCTACAATGAGCAGTTCTTC
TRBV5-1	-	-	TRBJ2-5	CASSLSQSRETQYF	TGCGCCAGCAGCTTGTCCCAAAGCCGAGAGACCCAGTACTTC
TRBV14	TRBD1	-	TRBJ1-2	CASSLPGTGLNGYTF	TGTGCCAGCAGCCTTCCGGGGACAGGGCTTAACGGCTACACCTTC
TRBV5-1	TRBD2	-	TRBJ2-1	CASSWTSGSNHEQFF	TGCGCCAGCAGCTGGACTAGCGGGAGTAACCATGAGCAGTTCTTC
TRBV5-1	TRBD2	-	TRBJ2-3	CASSFGVAGATDTQYF	TGCGCCAGCAGCTTCGGGGTAGCGGGAGCCACAGATACGCAGTATTTT
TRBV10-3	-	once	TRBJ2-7	CAINPDGIYYEQYF	TGTGCCATCAACCCCGACGGGATTTACTACGAGCAGTACTTC
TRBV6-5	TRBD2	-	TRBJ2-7	CASSLGTSGRQQYF	TGTGCCAGCAGTTTAGGGACTAGCGGGAGACAGCAGTACTTC
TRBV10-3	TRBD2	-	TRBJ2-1	CAIFPGGNNEQFF	TGTGCCATCTTTCCGGGAGGGAACAATGAGCAGTTCTTC
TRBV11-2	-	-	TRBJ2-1	CASSPRSAANEQFF	TGTGCCAGCAGCCCTAGAAGCGCCGCCAATGAGCAGTTCTTC
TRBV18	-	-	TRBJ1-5	CASSPVAWGLDQPQHF	TGTGCCAGCTCACCCGTAGCTTGGGGGCTTGATCAGCCCCAGCATTTT
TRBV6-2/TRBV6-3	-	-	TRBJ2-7	CASSLQGPSHEQYF	TGTGCCAGCAGTCTACAGGGACCTTCTCACGAGCAGTACTTC
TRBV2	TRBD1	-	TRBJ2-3	CASSPVGDRATDTQYF	TGTGCCAGCAGCCCCGTGGGGGACAGGGCCACAGATACGCAGTATTTT
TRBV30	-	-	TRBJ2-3	CAWSWGEGRDTQYF	TGTGCCTGGAGTTGGGGGGAAGGGCGGGATACGCAGTATTTT
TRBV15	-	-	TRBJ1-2	CATSPQGVKGYGYTF	TGTGCCACCAGCCCACAGGGAGTGAAGGGGTATGGCTACACCTTC
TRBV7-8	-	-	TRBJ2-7	CASSARETSLGEQYF	TGTGCCAGCAGCGCCCGGGAGACATCCTTGGGGGAGCAGTACTTC
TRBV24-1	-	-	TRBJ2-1	CATRSRKTLEDEQFF	TGTGCCACCAGATCTCGGAAGACCCTCGAGGATGAGCAGTTCTTC
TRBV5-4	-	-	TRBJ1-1	CASSSGGVRYTEAFF	TGTGCCAGCAGCTCCGGGGGGGTAAGGTACACTGAAGCTTTCTTT
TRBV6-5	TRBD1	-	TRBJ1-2	CASSTTGDYGYTF	TGTGCCAGCAGTACGACAGGGGACTATGGCTACACCTTC
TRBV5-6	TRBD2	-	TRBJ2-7	CASSSGPYEQYF	TGTGCCAGCTCTAGCGGGCCTTACGAGCAGTACTTC
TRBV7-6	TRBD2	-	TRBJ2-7	CASSPPRAGGSEQYF	TGTGCCAGCAGCCCCCCGCGAGCGGGAGGAAGCGAGCAGTACTTC
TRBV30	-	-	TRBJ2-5	CACGLIQETQYF	TGTGCCTGTGGACTAATACAAGAGACCCAGTACTTC
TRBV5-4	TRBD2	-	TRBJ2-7	CASSSGSSGSVRSYEQYF	TGTGCCAGCAGCTCGGGTAGTAGCGGGAGCGTTAGATCCTACGAGCAGTACTTC
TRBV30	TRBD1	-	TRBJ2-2	CAWGQGNLNTGELFF	TGTGCCTGGGGACAGGGGAACCTTAACACCGGGGAGCTGTTTTTT
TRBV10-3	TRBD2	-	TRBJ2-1	CAISDGSGSSYNEQFF	TGTGCCATCAGTGACGGTAGCGGGAGCTCCTACAATGAGCAGTTCTTC
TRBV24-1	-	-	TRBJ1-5	CATSGWGRGYQPQHF	TGTGCCACCAGTGGCTGGGGCAGGGGATATCAGCCCCAGCATTTT
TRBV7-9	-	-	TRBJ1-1	CASLGGLNTEAFF	TGTGCCAGCTTGGGGGGACTGAACACTGAAGCTTTCTTT
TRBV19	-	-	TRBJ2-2	CASRRQANTGELFF	TGTGCCAGTAGGCGACAGGCGAACACCGGGGAGCTGTTTTTT
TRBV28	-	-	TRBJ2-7	CASSLSLASGGYEQYF	TGTGCCAGCAGTTTATCCCTAGCGAGTGGGGGCTACGAGCAGTACTTC
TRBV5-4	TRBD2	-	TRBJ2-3	CASSLSSGPTDTQYF	TGTGCCAGCAGCTTGTCTAGCGGCCCCACAGATACGCAGTATTTT
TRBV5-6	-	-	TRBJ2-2	CATTTLMGTGELFF	TGTGCCACCACTACCCTGATGGGCACCGGGGAGCTGTTTTTT
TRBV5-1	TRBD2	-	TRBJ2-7	CASSSGLAPYEQYF	TGCGCCAGCAGCTCGGGACTAGCCCCCTACGAGCAGTACTTC
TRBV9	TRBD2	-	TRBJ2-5	CASSETSGQETQYF	TGTGCCAGCAGCGAGACTAGCGGACAAGAGACCCAGTACTTC
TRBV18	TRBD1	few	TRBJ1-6	CASSIRTGARDSPLHF	TGTGCCAGCTCAATACGGACAGGGGCGAGGGATTCACCCCTCCACTTT
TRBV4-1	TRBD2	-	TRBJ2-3	CASSQRFGASGSTDTQYF	TGCGCCAGCAGCCAACGGTTCGGCGCTAGCGGGAGCACAGATACGCAGTATTTT
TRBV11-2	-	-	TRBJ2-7	CASSYEGNIYEQYF	TGTGCCAGCAGCTATGAGGGCAATATCTACGAGCAGTACTTC